The rows below give T cell receptor beta chains drawn from one sample of a study of tumor-infiltrating lymphocytes in oesophageal squamous cell carcinoma. TCRdb fed the PCR reads into MiXCR, producing one record per CDR3 protein. The sample has about 15,000 distinct CDR3 sequences; around 50% are singletons. The sample consisted of esophageal tumor tissue. All receptors come from a female donor with esophageal squamous cell carcinoma. Each CDR3 is given without its conserved first and last residue. The order of the fields is J gene, CDR3 length, V gene, CDR3 protein.

J: TRBJ2-6; length: 13; V: TRBV24-1; CDR3: ATSDFRSGANVLT
J: TRBJ2-3; length: 12; V: TRBV7-2; CDR3: ASSSVGNVNTQY
J: TRBJ2-1; length: 12; V: TRBV14; CDR3: ASSHPGGANEQF
J: TRBJ1-4; length: 11; V: TRBV5-1; CDR3: ASSLGNGEKLF
J: TRBJ2-7; length: 12; V: TRBV7-9; CDR3: ASSSRERSYEQY
J: NA; length: 14; V: TRBV27; CDR3: ASSLSLSGRAGEQF
J: TRBJ2-3; length: 12; V: TRBV7-2; CDR3: ASSLIGTRNSQY
J: NA; length: 13; V: TRBV6-1; CDR3: ASSYSQGVYNEQF
J: TRBJ2-1; length: 13; V: TRBV7-6; CDR3: ASSLAWGYDNEQF
J: NA; length: 14; V: TRBV6-6; CDR3: ASSYALADYPYEQY
J: TRBJ1-2; length: 10; V: TRBV7-9; CDR3: ASSADHYGYT
J: NA; length: 12; V: TRBV5-1; CDR3: ASSAGTSHPTQY
J: TRBJ2-1; length: 13; V: TRBV4-1; CDR3: ASSQVVVTDNEQF
J: TRBJ2-5; length: 9; V: TRBV7-8; CDR3: ASSFLETQY
J: TRBJ2-5; length: 10; V: TRBV7-9; CDR3: ASSLRKDTQY
J: TRBJ1-5; length: 16; V: TRBV6-1; CDR3: ASSEGIRVPYSNQPQH
J: TRBJ2-1; length: 10; V: TRBV7-3; CDR3: ASSWGTGDQF
J: TRBJ2-1; length: 11; V: TRBV2; CDR3: ASSGENSSEQF
J: NA; length: 13; V: TRBV7-3; CDR3: ASSLASGRDDEQF
J: TRBJ1-1; length: 10; V: TRBV27; CDR3: ASSHLGGEAF
J: NA; length: 11; V: TRBV7-2; CDR3: ASSAGQGQTQY
J: NA; length: 10; V: TRBV6-6; CDR3: ASISVYNEQF
J: NA; length: 12; V: TRBV7-3; CDR3: ASSLTGQGYEQF
J: TRBJ2-1; length: 11; V: TRBV6-2/TRBV6-3; CDR3: ASSYGEIGEQF
J: TRBJ2-5; length: 12; V: TRBV7-3; CDR3: ASSLQGAGETQY
J: TRBJ2-2; length: 16; V: TRBV7-8; CDR3: ASSRTSGGPANTGELF
J: TRBJ2-3; length: 12; V: TRBV7-2; CDR3: ASSLSGSTDTQY